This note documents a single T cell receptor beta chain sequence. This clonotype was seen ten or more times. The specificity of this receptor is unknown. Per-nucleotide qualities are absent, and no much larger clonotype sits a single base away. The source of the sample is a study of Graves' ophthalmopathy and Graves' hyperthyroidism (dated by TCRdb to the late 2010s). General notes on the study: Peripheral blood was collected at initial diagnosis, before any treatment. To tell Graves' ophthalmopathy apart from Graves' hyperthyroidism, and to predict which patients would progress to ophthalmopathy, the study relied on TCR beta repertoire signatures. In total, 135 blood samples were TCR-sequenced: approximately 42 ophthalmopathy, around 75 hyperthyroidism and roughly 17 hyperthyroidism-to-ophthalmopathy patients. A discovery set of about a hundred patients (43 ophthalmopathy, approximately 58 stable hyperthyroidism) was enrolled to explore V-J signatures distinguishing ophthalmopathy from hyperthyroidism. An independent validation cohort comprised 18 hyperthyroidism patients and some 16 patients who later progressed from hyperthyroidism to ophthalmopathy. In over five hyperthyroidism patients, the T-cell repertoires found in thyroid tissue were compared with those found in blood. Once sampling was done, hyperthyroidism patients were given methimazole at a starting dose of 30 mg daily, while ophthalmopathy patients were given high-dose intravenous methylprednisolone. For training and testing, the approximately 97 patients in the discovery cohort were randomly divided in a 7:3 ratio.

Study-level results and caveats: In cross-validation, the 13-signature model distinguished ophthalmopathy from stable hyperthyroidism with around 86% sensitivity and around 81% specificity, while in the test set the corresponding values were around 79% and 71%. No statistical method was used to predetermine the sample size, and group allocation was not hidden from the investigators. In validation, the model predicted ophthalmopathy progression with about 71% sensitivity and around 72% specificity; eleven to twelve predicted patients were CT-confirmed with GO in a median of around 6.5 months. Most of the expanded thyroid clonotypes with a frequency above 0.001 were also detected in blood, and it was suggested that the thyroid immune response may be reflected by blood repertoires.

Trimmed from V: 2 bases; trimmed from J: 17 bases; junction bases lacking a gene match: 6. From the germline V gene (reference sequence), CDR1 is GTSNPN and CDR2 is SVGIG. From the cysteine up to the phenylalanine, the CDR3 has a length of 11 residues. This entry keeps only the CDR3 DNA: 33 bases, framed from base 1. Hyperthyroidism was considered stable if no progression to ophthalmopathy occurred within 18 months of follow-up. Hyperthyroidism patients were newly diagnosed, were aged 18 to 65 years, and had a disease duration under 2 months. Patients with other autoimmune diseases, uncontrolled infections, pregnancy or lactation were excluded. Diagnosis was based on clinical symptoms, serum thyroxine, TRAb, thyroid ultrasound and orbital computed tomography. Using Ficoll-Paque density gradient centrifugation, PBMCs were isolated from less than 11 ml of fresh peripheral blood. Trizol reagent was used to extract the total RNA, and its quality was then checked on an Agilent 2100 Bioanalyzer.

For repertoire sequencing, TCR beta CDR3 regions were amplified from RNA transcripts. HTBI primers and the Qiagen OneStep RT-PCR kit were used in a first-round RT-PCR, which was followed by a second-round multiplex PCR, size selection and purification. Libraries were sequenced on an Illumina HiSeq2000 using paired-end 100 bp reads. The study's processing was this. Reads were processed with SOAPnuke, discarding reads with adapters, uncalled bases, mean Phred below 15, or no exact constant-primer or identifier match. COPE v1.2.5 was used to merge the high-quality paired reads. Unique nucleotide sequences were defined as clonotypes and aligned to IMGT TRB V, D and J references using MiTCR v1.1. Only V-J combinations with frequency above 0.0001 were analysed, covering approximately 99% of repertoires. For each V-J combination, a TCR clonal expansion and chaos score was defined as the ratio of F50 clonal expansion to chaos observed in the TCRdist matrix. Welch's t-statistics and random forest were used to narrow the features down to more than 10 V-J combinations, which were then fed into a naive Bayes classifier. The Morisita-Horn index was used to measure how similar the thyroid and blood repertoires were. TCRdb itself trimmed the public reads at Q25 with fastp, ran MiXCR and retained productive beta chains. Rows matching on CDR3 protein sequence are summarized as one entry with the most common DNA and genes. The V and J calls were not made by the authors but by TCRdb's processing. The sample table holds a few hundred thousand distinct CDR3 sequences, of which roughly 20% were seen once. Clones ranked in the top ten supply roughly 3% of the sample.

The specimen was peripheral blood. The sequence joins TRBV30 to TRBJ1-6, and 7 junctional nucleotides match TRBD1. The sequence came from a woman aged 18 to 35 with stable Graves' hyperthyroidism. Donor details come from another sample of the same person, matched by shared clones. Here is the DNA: TGTGCCTGGAGTTCGGACAGGCCCATCCACTTT. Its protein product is CAWSSDRPIHF.